This T cell receptor (beta chain) was profiled in a study of shared T cell receptors in the human thymus. In germline, CDR1 is MNHNY, CDR2 SVGAGI (reference sequence). The CDR3 runs 12 residues. The ends were cut back, 2 bases at V and 5 bases at J, with 7 bases in the middle. Repertoires were generated with immunoSEQ multiplex PCR, while TCRdb's copy carries only in-frame clones and drops some. The table has about 710,000 clones, around 87% seen once. These data also formed part of another study, on human thymus T cells. That source adds: Thymic material originated from resections removed in the course of corrective heart surgery. Usage of V and J genes appeared biased in thymic and blood repertoires.

The chain has TRBV6-6 and TRBJ2-7; D gene unclear. Sequenced: thymocytes. The sequence derives from a boy in the first two years of life with a congenital heart defect. CDR3 coding DNA: TGTGCCAGCAGTTACGGAACAGACGAGCAGTACTTC. Amino acid sequence: CASSYGTDEQYF.